Each of the 7 T cell receptor beta chains below was sequenced from the same sample in a study of regulatory T cells in long-lasting Graves disease. Time point described: persistent/refractory GD, antithyroid drugs over 5 years with positive TRAb. Preparation of the TCR library used RNA extracted from PBMCs. Building the TCR beta libraries relied on iRepertoire HTBI primers, and CDR3 regions underwent Arm-PCR. TCRdb analysed the multiplex PCR reads with MiXCR anew, one entry per CDR3 protein. In the table there are a few hundred thousand distinct CDR3 sequences, 21% of which are singletons. The sequenced sample was peripheral blood mononuclear cells (PBMCs), obtained when the disease was refractory, from a patient treated with antithyroid drugs. The receptors originated from a female donor with Graves disease.

This clonotype was picked up a small number of times. The chain links TRBV20-1 to TRBJ1-6; D perhaps matches TRBD1 (5 bases). The CDR3 length is 16 residues. The germline V and J ends were trimmed by 3 bases and 1 base, with 13 bases remaining between them. Looked up from germline, CDR1 is DFQATT and CDR2 is SNEGSKA (reference sequence). DNA for the CDR3: TGCAGTGCTAGGGCGGGGGTTTCGTCCTATAATTCACCCCTCCACTTT. This translates into CSARAGVSSYNSPLHF.

In this sample, this clonotype turned up many times. The genes are TRBV6-1 and TRBJ1-2; D gene ambiguous. The V gene lost 8 bases and the J gene lost 5 bases, with 12 bases spanning the gap. CDR1 MNHNS and CDR2 SASEGT come from the germline V gene. This CDR3 is 12 amino acids long. Here the CDR3 reads CASRREEYGYTF. Here the CDR3 DNA reads TGTGCCAGCCGGCGGGAAGAGTATGGCTACACCTTC.

This clonotype was detected ten times or more. This rearrangement joins TRBV28 to TRBJ1-5; a possible D gene is TRBD1 (5 bases). Germline V gene lookup returns CDR1 MDHEN and CDR2 SYDVKM. Trimming cost V 5 bases and J 3 bases, with 11 bases left between them. CDR3 size: 14 residues. The CDR3 DNA reads TGTGCCAGCAGTGCAGACAGATACAATCAGCCCCAGCATTTT. Its protein is CASSADRYNQPQHF.

The chain links TRBV19 to TRBJ1-5; possible D gene TRBD1, 5 bases. CDR3 length: 16 amino acids. CDR1 is LNHDA and CDR2 is SQIVND in the germline V gene (reference sequence). V was cut by 4 bases and J by 10 bases, with 23 bases left in between. The CDR3 sequence is CASSSRAVGPMGPQHF. DNA of the CDR3: TGTGCCAGTAGTAGCAGGGCTGTTGGCCCTATGGGTCCCCAGCATTTT.

The chain employs TRBV20-1 and TRBJ2-7; 11 nucleotides align to TRBD2. Germline lookup yields CDR1 DFQATT and CDR2 SNEGSKA (reference sequence). Losses at the gene ends were 2 bases for V and 5 bases for J; bases not matched to a gene: 5. The CDR3 is 14 residues long. The CDR3 DNA reads as TGCAGTGCTAGAATAGCGGGAGGGTTCGACGAGCAGTACTTC. This translates into CSARIAGGFDEQYF.

J is TRBJ1-4 and V is TRBV7-2, with D maybe TRBD1 (5 bases). The germline V gene has CDR1 SGHTA and CDR2 FQGNSA. The CDR3 is 14 amino acids. Trimming pared 3 bases from V and 7 bases from J, leaving 12 bases between. CDR3 bases: TGTGCCAGCAGCTTGTTGCAGGGTTTTGAAAAACTGTTTTTT. Translated: CASSLLQGFEKLFF.

This clonotype was counted a few times. The chain combines TRBV7-3 with TRBJ2-3, with a possible D match to TRBD2 (6 bases). CDR1 is SGHTA and CDR2 is FQGTGA in the germline V gene. Trimming took off 0 bases at V and 4 bases at J, with 11 bases between the two ends. There are 15 residues in the CDR3. The CDR3 DNA is TGTGCCAGCAGCTTAACCGGGGGAAAGGCAGATACGCAGTATTTT. Protein product: CASSLTGGKADTQYF. The whole variable domain, filled in from reference TRBV7-3 and TRBJ2-3, reads GAGVSQTPSNKVTEKGKYVELRCDPISGHTALYWYRQSLGQGPEFLIYFQGTGAADDSGLPNDRFFAVRPEGSVSTLKIQRTERGDSAVYLCASSLTGGKADTQYFGPGTRLTVL.